This is a list of T cell receptor beta chains from one sample in a study of human T cells and chemical hapten exposure. TCRdb reprocessed the RACE reads via MiXCR and lists one record per CDR3 protein. Of 130,000 or so distinct CDR3 sequences in the sample, around 8.2% are singletons; the top ten hold roughly 1.6%. Source material: whole blood. Receptors originate from a male donor in good health. Some clones in this sample may be carry-over from other donors' samples. Both conserved end residues are trimmed from each CDR3. Each record gives: V gene, D gene, CDR3 protein. The D gene is left open where the match is weak.

v_call: TRBV5-5
d_call: TRBD2
cdr3_aa: ASSLVVAGGQETQY

v_call: TRBV6-1
d_call: -
cdr3_aa: ASRGGVFGNQPQH

v_call: TRBV5-6
d_call: -
cdr3_aa: ASSLGGGESNQPQH

v_call: TRBV29-1
d_call: TRBD1
cdr3_aa: SVEGQGNSYNEQF

v_call: TRBV27
d_call: TRBD1
cdr3_aa: ASSLPAGGYERY

v_call: TRBV4-3
d_call: -
cdr3_aa: ASSQEGGYEQY

v_call: TRBV20-1
d_call: TRBD2
cdr3_aa: SARDWRGKETQY

v_call: TRBV7-9
d_call: -
cdr3_aa: ASSLVTGTREAF

v_call: TRBV25-1
d_call: TRBD2
cdr3_aa: ASSGLAGNTGELF

v_call: TRBV7-9
d_call: -
cdr3_aa: ASSLGFPGSGNTIY

v_call: TRBV6-2/TRBV6-3
d_call: -
cdr3_aa: ASSYKGPEQF

v_call: TRBV29-1
d_call: TRBD1
cdr3_aa: SGWTGAVGYGYT

v_call: TRBV4-2
d_call: -
cdr3_aa: ASSKFDSDEAF

v_call: TRBV29-1
d_call: -
cdr3_aa: SVARGKDGYT

v_call: TRBV27
d_call: -
cdr3_aa: ASSYQGSSYEQY

v_call: TRBV4-1
d_call: TRBD2
cdr3_aa: ASSQVAGDNEQF

v_call: TRBV7-9
d_call: -
cdr3_aa: ASSLEGGFQPQH

v_call: TRBV19
d_call: -
cdr3_aa: ASSTGGGQNEKLF

v_call: TRBV6-2/TRBV6-3
d_call: -
cdr3_aa: ASSHSENIQY

v_call: TRBV10-3
d_call: TRBD1
cdr3_aa: AISDLGQVYGYT

v_call: TRBV20-1
d_call: -
cdr3_aa: SARETGKLDEQF

v_call: TRBV6-2/TRBV6-3
d_call: -
cdr3_aa: ASSYSGERPLH

v_call: TRBV7-9
d_call: TRBD2
cdr3_aa: ASRSGRQETQY

v_call: TRBV7-9
d_call: -
cdr3_aa: ASSSTASYSNQPQH

v_call: TRBV3-1
d_call: TRBD2
cdr3_aa: ASSPPWGSGGNSYEQY

v_call: TRBV25-1
d_call: -
cdr3_aa: ASSDARGSHEQY

v_call: TRBV5-1
d_call: -
cdr3_aa: ASSPPTDSGANVLT

v_call: TRBV29-1
d_call: TRBD2
cdr3_aa: SVDGLAGGPSTDTQY

v_call: TRBV14
d_call: -
cdr3_aa: ASSAHLMAIGYT

v_call: TRBV10-3
d_call: -
cdr3_aa: AISEVDGKGQF

v_call: TRBV6-6
d_call: TRBD1
cdr3_aa: ASSYGTGAWAYEQY

v_call: TRBV27
d_call: -
cdr3_aa: ASSLSRGLVYEQY

v_call: TRBV6-2/TRBV6-3
d_call: -
cdr3_aa: ASTGGRMNTEAF

v_call: TRBV12-3/TRBV12-4
d_call: TRBD1
cdr3_aa: ASSPDRGENQPQH

v_call: TRBV4-3
d_call: -
cdr3_aa: ASSQVGLGGNNTEAF

v_call: TRBV19
d_call: -
cdr3_aa: ASSQGLNQPQH

v_call: TRBV4-2
d_call: -
cdr3_aa: ASSQGGGNQETQY

v_call: TRBV30
d_call: TRBD1
cdr3_aa: AWTDRGGDEQF

v_call: TRBV2
d_call: TRBD1
cdr3_aa: ASSPGTGGYEQY

v_call: TRBV9
d_call: -
cdr3_aa: ASSVKGSTGNTIY

v_call: TRBV4-1
d_call: TRBD1
cdr3_aa: ASSQATGGGTGELF

v_call: TRBV20-1
d_call: TRBD2
cdr3_aa: SARNSGSNEQF

v_call: TRBV11-2
d_call: -
cdr3_aa: ASSSDPEGTIY

v_call: TRBV5-8
d_call: -
cdr3_aa: ASSLDTGYNEQF

v_call: TRBV12-5
d_call: -
cdr3_aa: ASGPNNQPQH

v_call: TRBV4-3
d_call: -
cdr3_aa: ASSQDYRGGYEQY

v_call: TRBV18
d_call: TRBD1
cdr3_aa: ASSPTGVRTGELF

v_call: TRBV7-8
d_call: TRBD1
cdr3_aa: ASSQQTRQGVPFNEQF

v_call: TRBV20-1
d_call: TRBD1
cdr3_aa: SAKTGEGYGYT

v_call: TRBV7-9
d_call: -
cdr3_aa: ASTPPGEAS

v_call: TRBV24-1
d_call: TRBD2
cdr3_aa: ATSDGEGGPGNEQF

v_call: TRBV12-3/TRBV12-4
d_call: TRBD2
cdr3_aa: ASRSGSSYNEQF

v_call: TRBV4-3
d_call: -
cdr3_aa: ASSQDQPGYYTDTQY

v_call: TRBV27
d_call: -
cdr3_aa: ASKVEGSGYT

v_call: TRBV5-4
d_call: TRBD1
cdr3_aa: ASSLDRGKAQY

v_call: TRBV6-5
d_call: -
cdr3_aa: ATRGGVGTDTQY

v_call: TRBV27
d_call: TRBD2
cdr3_aa: ASRYTSGSSYEQY

v_call: TRBV28
d_call: -
cdr3_aa: ASSLTSRDEQY

v_call: TRBV25-1
d_call: -
cdr3_aa: ASTDPPGWDGQPQH

v_call: TRBV19
d_call: -
cdr3_aa: ASSTVRGETQY